The clone carrying this T cell receptor (beta chain) was found a few times. Its antigen is unidentified. This sample is drawn from a study of cytomegalovirus exposure and HLA in healthy donors. In the PCR, 60 Vbeta and 13 Jbeta primers were used. Per the original data handling: Some 9.9 million shared chains were among some 80 million unique TCR beta chains counted in a later analysis. Sequenced by immunoSEQ multiplex PCR; TCRdb stores in-frame clones only, minus some. The DNA gave D and trimming, while V, J and clone size come from that table. The sample lists about 170,000 clones, about 82% occurring once. Study results and limitations: Highly shared variants forming one cluster were likely a sequencing artifact.

The length of the CDR3 is 15 residues. V shed 6 bases and J 2 bases; nucleotides not matched to a gene: 6. Germline-derived CDR1 and CDR2 are MNHEY and SVGAGI. Participants comprised healthy donors of bone marrow. The TCR originated in a male donor in good health and CMV-seronegative. The rearrangement links TRBV6-5 to TRBJ1-4; 7 bases agree with TRBD1. The sequencing input was PBMCs. CDR3 in DNA: TGTGCCAGCAGCCGTACGACAGGGACTAATGAAAAACTGTTTTTT. Protein product: CASSRTTGTNEKLFF.